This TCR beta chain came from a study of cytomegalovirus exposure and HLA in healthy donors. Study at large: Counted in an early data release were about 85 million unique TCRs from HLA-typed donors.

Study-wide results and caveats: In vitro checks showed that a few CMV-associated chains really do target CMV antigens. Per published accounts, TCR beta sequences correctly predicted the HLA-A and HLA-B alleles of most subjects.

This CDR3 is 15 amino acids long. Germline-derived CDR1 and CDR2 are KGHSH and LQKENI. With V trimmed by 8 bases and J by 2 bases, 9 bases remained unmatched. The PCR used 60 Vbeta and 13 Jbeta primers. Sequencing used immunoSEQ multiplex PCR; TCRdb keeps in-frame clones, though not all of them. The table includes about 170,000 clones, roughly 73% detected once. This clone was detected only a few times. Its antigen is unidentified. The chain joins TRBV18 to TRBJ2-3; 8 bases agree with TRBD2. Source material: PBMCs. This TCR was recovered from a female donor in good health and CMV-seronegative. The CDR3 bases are TGTGCCAGCACCTCGGGGGGGAAGCTCACAGATACGCAGTATTTT. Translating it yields CASTSGGKLTDTQYF.